This T cell receptor beta chain is drawn from a study of blood T cell repertoires in COVID-19. Study overall: The study drew acute and convalescent COVID-19 samples from the United States, Italy and Spain. From T cells, B-cell-depleted T cells, or PBMCs came the material, which was cDNA or gDNA.

In the original processing: Amplifying reference gene primers gave estimates of nucleated cell counts. Method: immunoSEQ multiplex PCR; TCRdb's copy keeps in-frame clones and lacks some. The D gene and trimming were derived from the DNA, and the V and J assignments and clone size from that table. The sample lists more than 130,000 clones, approximately 80% occurring once. Trimming at V came to 2 bases and at J to 2 bases, leaving 8 bases not matched to a gene. Per germline, CDR1 LGHNA and CDR2 YSLEER. The CDR3 is made up of 17 amino acids. The chain employs TRBV4-3 and TRBJ2-3, with 9 positions matching TRBD2. This TCR came from an elderly woman in a cohort sampled during active or convalescent COVID-19. The sample taken for sequencing was peripheral blood. The CDR3 bases are TGCGCCAGCAGCCAATTAAGGGCTAGCGGGACCACAGATACGCAGTATTTT. Translating gives CASSQLRASGTTDTQYF.